These T cell receptor beta chains were read from a single sample in a study of shared clonotypes between healthy human individuals. Some clones are missing from TCRdb's copy, which holds only in-frame ones; the method was immunoSEQ multiplex PCR. The profile shows roughly 2.6 million clones, roughly 92% of them singletons. Material: naive CD4+ T cells sorted from blood. The receptors shown here come from a young man in good health. Each CDR3 is given with its conserved first and last residue. D genes are given only for firm matches. Clone size, where shown, is once, few, many, or a class for clones that have expanded.

v_gene: TRBV18; abundance: NA; j_gene: TRBJ1-1; d_gene: NA; CDR3nt: TGTGCCAGCTCACCAGGGGTCGGAGTTGTTGCTTTCTTT; CDR3aa: CASSPGVGVVAFF
v_gene: TRBV6-5; abundance: NA; j_gene: TRBJ1-1; d_gene: NA; CDR3nt: TGTGCCAGCAGTTACACGGGGGGCCGAGGAACTGAAGCTTTCTTT; CDR3aa: CASSYTGGRGTEAFF
v_gene: TRBV5-1; abundance: NA; j_gene: TRBJ2-2; d_gene: NA; CDR3nt: TGCGCCAGCAGCTTGGCGACCAGGAACACCGGGGAGCTGTTTTTT; CDR3aa: CASSLATRNTGELFF
v_gene: TRBV25-1; abundance: few; j_gene: TRBJ1-2; d_gene: NA; CDR3nt: TGTGCCAGCAGTGAGTCGTTAGACTATGGCTACACCTTC; CDR3aa: CASSESLDYGYTF
v_gene: TRBV5-6; abundance: NA; j_gene: TRBJ2-5; d_gene: TRBD1; CDR3nt: TGTGCCAGCAGCTTACCGGGACAGGCAGAGACCCAGTACTTC; CDR3aa: CASSLPGQAETQYF
v_gene: TRBV6-1; abundance: NA; j_gene: TRBJ1-4; d_gene: TRBD1; CDR3nt: TGTGCCAGCAGTGATGGACAGGGGAGAGGTGAAAAACTGTTTTTT; CDR3aa: CASSDGQGRGEKLFF
v_gene: TRBV6-1; abundance: NA; j_gene: TRBJ2-3; d_gene: TRBD1; CDR3nt: TGTGCCAGCAGTGAAGCGCTTCGACAGGGGGCGCGAGATACGCAGTATTTT; CDR3aa: CASSEALRQGARDTQYF
v_gene: TRBV30; abundance: NA; j_gene: TRBJ1-3; d_gene: NA; CDR3nt: TGTGCCTGGATCGAGGCTGTTGGACGAAACACCATATATTTT; CDR3aa: CAWIEAVGRNTIYF
v_gene: TRBV18; abundance: once; j_gene: TRBJ2-6; d_gene: TRBD1; CDR3nt: TGTGCCAGCTCACCTTCGACAGGGGCGAGCTCTGGGGCCAACGTCCTGACTTTC; CDR3aa: CASSPSTGASSGANVLTF
v_gene: TRBV28; abundance: NA; j_gene: TRBJ1-2; d_gene: NA; CDR3nt: TGTGCCAGCAGTTTCCCAATCGGGGGGTTATATGGCTACACCTTC; CDR3aa: CASSFPIGGLYGYTF
v_gene: TRBV6-6; abundance: NA; j_gene: TRBJ1-2; d_gene: TRBD1; CDR3nt: TGTGCCAGCAGCCTGGGACAGGTCTATGGCTACACCTTC; CDR3aa: CASSLGQVYGYTF
v_gene: TRBV2; abundance: NA; j_gene: TRBJ1-2; d_gene: NA; CDR3nt: TGTGCCAGCAGTGAAGCTGGACAGCGCCATGGCTACACCTTC; CDR3aa: CASSEAGQRHGYTF
v_gene: TRBV2; abundance: NA; j_gene: TRBJ2-5; d_gene: TRBD2; CDR3nt: TGTGCCAGCAGCCGCACGACTAGCGGGAAAGAGACCCAGTACTTC; CDR3aa: CASSRTTSGKETQYF
v_gene: TRBV7-2; abundance: NA; j_gene: TRBJ2-5; d_gene: TRBD2; CDR3nt: TGTGCCAGCAGCTCAGCGGGAGCGGGCGAGACCCAGTACTTC; CDR3aa: CASSSAGAGETQYF
v_gene: TRBV7-4; abundance: NA; j_gene: TRBJ2-3; d_gene: TRBD2; CDR3nt: TGTGCCAGCAGCTTAGGCCTAGCGGGAAGGCTAGATACGCAGTATTTT; CDR3aa: CASSLGLAGRLDTQYF
v_gene: TRBV7-2; abundance: once; j_gene: TRBJ2-3; d_gene: NA; CDR3nt: TGTGCCAGCAGCTCTCCGCTCAGATATACGCAGTATTTT; CDR3aa: CASSSPLRYTQYF
v_gene: TRBV6-6; abundance: NA; j_gene: TRBJ1-1; d_gene: TRBD1; CDR3nt: TGTGCCAGCAGTAGACAGGGCTCTGAAGCTTTCTTT; CDR3aa: CASSRQGSEAFF
v_gene: TRBV10-3; abundance: NA; j_gene: TRBJ1-2; d_gene: NA; CDR3nt: TGTGCCATCAGCGGCTTACCCAGGGCAGATGGCTACACCTTC; CDR3aa: CAISGLPRADGYTF
v_gene: TRBV28; abundance: NA; j_gene: TRBJ1-1; d_gene: NA; CDR3nt: TGTGCCAGCCGTTCGTTGGTAGGGAACACTGAAGCTTTCTTT; CDR3aa: CASRSLVGNTEAFF
v_gene: TRBV15; abundance: NA; j_gene: TRBJ2-2; d_gene: TRBD1; CDR3nt: TGTGCCACCAGCGATGGACAGGGGCGGGTCGGGGAGCTGTTTTTT; CDR3aa: CATSDGQGRVGELFF
v_gene: TRBV12-5; abundance: few; j_gene: TRBJ1-5; d_gene: NA; CDR3nt: TGTGCTAGTGGAAGGGAACCCAATCAGCCCCAGCATTTT; CDR3aa: CASGREPNQPQHF
v_gene: TRBV2; abundance: few; j_gene: TRBJ2-2; d_gene: NA; CDR3nt: TGTGCCAGCAGGGACTTGACCGGGGAGCTGTTTTTT; CDR3aa: CASRDLTGELFF
v_gene: TRBV15; abundance: NA; j_gene: TRBJ2-5; d_gene: NA; CDR3nt: TGTGCCACCAGCAGAGGGGGCGTTTGGGAGACCCAGTACTTC; CDR3aa: CATSRGGVWETQYF
v_gene: TRBV28; abundance: NA; j_gene: TRBJ1-6; d_gene: NA; CDR3nt: TGTGCCAGCAGTTCCAAGGGGGGTTCCAATTCACCCCTCCACTTT; CDR3aa: CASSSKGGSNSPLHF
v_gene: TRBV15; abundance: NA; j_gene: TRBJ2-6; d_gene: NA; CDR3nt: TGTGCCACCAGCATAGGGGGGGCTGGGGCCAACGTCCTGACTTTC; CDR3aa: CATSIGGAGANVLTF
v_gene: TRBV7-2; abundance: NA; j_gene: TRBJ2-1; d_gene: TRBD1; CDR3nt: TGTGCCAGCAGCTCGGACAGGGGAGACCCCAATGAGCAGTTCTTC; CDR3aa: CASSSDRGDPNEQFF
v_gene: TRBV19; abundance: few; j_gene: TRBJ1-6; d_gene: NA; CDR3nt: TGTGCCAGTACGGGCGGCCAGTATAATTCACCCCTCCACTTT; CDR3aa: CASTGGQYNSPLHF
v_gene: TRBV10-3; abundance: NA; j_gene: TRBJ1-4; d_gene: TRBD1; CDR3nt: TGTGCCATCAGTGAGGGCAGGGGGCGTGAAAAACTGTTTTTT; CDR3aa: CAISEGRGREKLFF
v_gene: TRBV30; abundance: once; j_gene: TRBJ1-5; d_gene: NA; CDR3nt: TGTGCCTGGAGAGATCAGGGTAAATCCGATCAGCCCCAGCATTTT; CDR3aa: CAWRDQGKSDQPQHF
v_gene: TRBV27; abundance: NA; j_gene: TRBJ2-7; d_gene: NA; CDR3nt: TGTGCCAGCAGTTCCGCCTCCTACGAGCAGTACTTC; CDR3aa: CASSSASYEQYF
v_gene: TRBV7-2; abundance: NA; j_gene: TRBJ2-7; d_gene: NA; CDR3nt: TGTGCCAGCAGCTCCCACGCCGGGACGGGATACGAGCAGTACTTC; CDR3aa: CASSSHAGTGYEQYF
v_gene: TRBV18; abundance: NA; j_gene: TRBJ1-1; d_gene: TRBD1; CDR3nt: TGTGCCAGCTCACTCAGGGGGTCGGGCACTGAAGCTTTCTTT; CDR3aa: CASSLRGSGTEAFF
v_gene: TRBV5-4; abundance: NA; j_gene: TRBJ1-1; d_gene: NA; CDR3nt: TGTGCCAGCAGAAAGGCCGAGTCACCCGGAGCTTTCTTT; CDR3aa: CASRKAESPGAFF
v_gene: TRBV20-1; abundance: NA; j_gene: TRBJ2-3; d_gene: NA; CDR3nt: TGCAGTGCTAAAAACACAGATACGCAGTATTTT; CDR3aa: CSAKNTDTQYF
v_gene: TRBV11-2; abundance: few; j_gene: TRBJ1-1; d_gene: NA; CDR3nt: TGTGCCAGCAGCTTGGGACAGAACACTGAAGCTTTCTTT; CDR3aa: CASSLGQNTEAFF
v_gene: TRBV10-3; abundance: once; j_gene: TRBJ2-1; d_gene: TRBD2; CDR3nt: TGTGCCATCAGTGGGGCGGGAGGGCCAACCTACAATGAGCAGTTCTTC; CDR3aa: CAISGAGGPTYNEQFF
v_gene: TRBV9; abundance: NA; j_gene: TRBJ2-3; d_gene: NA; CDR3nt: TGTGCCAGCAGCGTAGGTCGTGGAGGACAGATCTGGGATACGCAGTATTTT; CDR3aa: CASSVGRGGQIWDTQYF
v_gene: TRBV19; abundance: NA; j_gene: TRBJ2-3; d_gene: NA; CDR3nt: TGTGCCAGTAGTTTCACAGGGACGGATACGCAGTATTTT; CDR3aa: CASSFTGTDTQYF
v_gene: TRBV5-1; abundance: NA; j_gene: TRBJ2-7; d_gene: NA; CDR3nt: TGCGCCAGCAGCTTGGCCGCCGGGCCCTACGAGCAGTACTTC; CDR3aa: CASSLAAGPYEQYF
v_gene: TRBV2; abundance: NA; j_gene: TRBJ2-3; d_gene: NA; CDR3nt: TGTGCCAGCAGCTCGGGAACTCCCTCAACAGATACGCAGTATTTT; CDR3aa: CASSSGTPSTDTQYF
v_gene: TRBV6-1; abundance: NA; j_gene: TRBJ2-7; d_gene: NA; CDR3nt: TGTGCCAGCAGTCCGCACCTCTCGATCTCCTACGAGCAGTACTTC; CDR3aa: CASSPHLSISYEQYF
v_gene: TRBV6-1; abundance: NA; j_gene: TRBJ2-3; d_gene: NA; CDR3nt: TGTGCCACCCGGGAGTTAGATACGCAGTATTTT; CDR3aa: CATRELDTQYF
v_gene: TRBV13; abundance: NA; j_gene: TRBJ2-7; d_gene: NA; CDR3nt: TGTGCCAGCAGCCTTCGGCCACCGGGGGAGCAGTACTTC; CDR3aa: CASSLRPPGEQYF
v_gene: TRBV11-2; abundance: NA; j_gene: TRBJ2-1; d_gene: NA; CDR3nt: TGTGCCAGCACCCTCGACAGGCAGACCTACAATGAGCAGTTCTTC; CDR3aa: CASTLDRQTYNEQFF
v_gene: TRBV30; abundance: NA; j_gene: TRBJ2-1; d_gene: NA; CDR3nt: TGTGCCTGGAGTAGGTTCTCGGATGAGCAGTTCTTC; CDR3aa: CAWSRFSDEQFF
v_gene: TRBV7-2; abundance: NA; j_gene: TRBJ2-1; d_gene: NA; CDR3nt: TGTGCCAGCAGCTTCGGGGAGCTTTTGGGTGAGCAGTTCTTC; CDR3aa: CASSFGELLGEQFF
v_gene: TRBV7-9; abundance: NA; j_gene: TRBJ1-1; d_gene: NA; CDR3nt: TGTGCCAGCAGCTTAGTAACCGGAAACGCTGAAGCTTTCTTT; CDR3aa: CASSLVTGNAEAFF